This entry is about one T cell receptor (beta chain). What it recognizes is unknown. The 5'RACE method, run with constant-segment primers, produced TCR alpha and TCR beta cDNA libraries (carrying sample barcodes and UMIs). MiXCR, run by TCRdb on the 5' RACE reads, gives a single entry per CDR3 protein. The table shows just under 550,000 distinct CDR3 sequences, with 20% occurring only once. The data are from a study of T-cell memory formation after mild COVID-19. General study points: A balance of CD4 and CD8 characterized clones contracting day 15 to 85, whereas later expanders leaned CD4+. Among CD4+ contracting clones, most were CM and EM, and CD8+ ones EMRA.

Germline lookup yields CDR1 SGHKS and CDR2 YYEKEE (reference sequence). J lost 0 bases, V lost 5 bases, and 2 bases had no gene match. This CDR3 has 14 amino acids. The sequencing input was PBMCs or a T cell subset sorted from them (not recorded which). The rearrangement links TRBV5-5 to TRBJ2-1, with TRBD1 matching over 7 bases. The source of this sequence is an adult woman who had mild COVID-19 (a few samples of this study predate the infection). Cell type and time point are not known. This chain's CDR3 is CASRRDSSYNEQFF. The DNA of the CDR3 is TGTGCCAGCAGACGGGACAGCTCCTACAATGAGCAGTTCTTC.